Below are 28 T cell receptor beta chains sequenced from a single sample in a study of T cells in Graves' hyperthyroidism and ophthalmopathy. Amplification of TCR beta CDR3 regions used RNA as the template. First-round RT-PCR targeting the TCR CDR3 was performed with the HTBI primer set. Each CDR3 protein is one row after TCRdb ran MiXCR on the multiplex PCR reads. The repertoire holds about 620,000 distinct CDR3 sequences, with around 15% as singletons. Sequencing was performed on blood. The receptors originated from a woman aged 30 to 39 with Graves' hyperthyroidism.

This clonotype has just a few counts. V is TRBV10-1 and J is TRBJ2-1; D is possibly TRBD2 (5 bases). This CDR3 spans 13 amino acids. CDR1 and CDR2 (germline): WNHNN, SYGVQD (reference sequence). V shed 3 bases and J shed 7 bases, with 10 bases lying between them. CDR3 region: CASSDPPGNEQFF. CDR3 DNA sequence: TGCGCCAGCAGTGACCCCCCGGGAAATGAGCAGTTCTTC.

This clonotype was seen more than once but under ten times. CDR3 protein: CASSFVGGRRRETQYF. The CDR3 nucleotides are TGTGCCAGCAGCTTCGTTGGTGGGAGACGCCGAGAGACCCAGTACTTC. The chain joins TRBV7-4 to TRBJ2-5; the D gene is possibly TRBD2 (5 bases). Germline-derived CDR1 and CDR2 are SGHVT and SQSDAQ. CDR3 size: 16 residues. V was trimmed by 3 bases and J by 4 bases, leaving 18 bases between them.

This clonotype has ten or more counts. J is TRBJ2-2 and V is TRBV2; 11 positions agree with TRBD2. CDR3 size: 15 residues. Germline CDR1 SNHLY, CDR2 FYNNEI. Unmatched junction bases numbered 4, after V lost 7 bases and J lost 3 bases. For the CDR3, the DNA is TGTGCCAGCAAGGGGGGACTAGCGGACACCGGGGAGCTGTTTTTT. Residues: CASKGGLADTGELFF.

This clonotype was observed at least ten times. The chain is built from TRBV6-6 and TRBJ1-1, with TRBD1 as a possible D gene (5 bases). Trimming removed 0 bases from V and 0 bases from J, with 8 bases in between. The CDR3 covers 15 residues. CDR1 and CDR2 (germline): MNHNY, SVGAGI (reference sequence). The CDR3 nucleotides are TGTGCCAGCAGTTACTCCAGGGTATTGAACACTGAAGCTTTCTTT. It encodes CASSYSRVLNTEAFF.

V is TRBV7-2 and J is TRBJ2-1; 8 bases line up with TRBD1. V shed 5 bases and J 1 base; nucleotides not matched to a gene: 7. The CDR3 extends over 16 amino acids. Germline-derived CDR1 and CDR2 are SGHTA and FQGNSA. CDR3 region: CASSPHNRGSYNEQFF. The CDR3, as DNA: TGTGCCAGCAGCCCCCACAACAGGGGGTCCTACAATGAGCAGTTCTTC.

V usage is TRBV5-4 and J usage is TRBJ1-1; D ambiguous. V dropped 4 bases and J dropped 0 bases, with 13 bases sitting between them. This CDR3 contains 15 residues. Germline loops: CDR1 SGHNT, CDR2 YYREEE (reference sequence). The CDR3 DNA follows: TGTGCCAGCAGCACAAGTCCCGGGATGAACACTGAAGCTTTCTTT. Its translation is CASSTSPGMNTEAFF.

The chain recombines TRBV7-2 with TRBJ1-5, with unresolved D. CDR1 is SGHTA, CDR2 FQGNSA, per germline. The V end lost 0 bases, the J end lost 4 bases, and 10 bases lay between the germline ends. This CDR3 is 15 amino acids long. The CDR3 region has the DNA TGTGCCAGCAGCTTAGCCCCTTCGGGTAATCAGCCCCAGCATTTT. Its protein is CASSLAPSGNQPQHF.

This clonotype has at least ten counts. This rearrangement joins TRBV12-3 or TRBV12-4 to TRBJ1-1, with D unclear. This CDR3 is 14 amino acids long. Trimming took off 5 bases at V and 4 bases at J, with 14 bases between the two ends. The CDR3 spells CASSPREGATEAFF. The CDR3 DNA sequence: TGTGCCAGCAGTCCCCGGGAGGGAGCCACTGAAGCTTTCTTT.

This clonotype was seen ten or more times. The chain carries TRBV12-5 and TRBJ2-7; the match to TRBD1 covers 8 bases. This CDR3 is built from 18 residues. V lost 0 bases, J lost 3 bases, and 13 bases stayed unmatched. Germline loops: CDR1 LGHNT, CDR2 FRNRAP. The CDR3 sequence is CASGLVPSDRGLVYEQYF. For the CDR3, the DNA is TGTGCTAGTGGTTTGGTACCCTCCGACAGGGGTTTGGTCTACGAGCAGTACTTC.

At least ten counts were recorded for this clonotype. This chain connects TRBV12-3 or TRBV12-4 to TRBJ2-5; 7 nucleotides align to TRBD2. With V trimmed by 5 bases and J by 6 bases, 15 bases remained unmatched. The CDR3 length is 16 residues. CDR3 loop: CASSGAGVKGIQTQYF. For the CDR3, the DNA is TGTGCCAGCAGTGGGGCGGGGGTTAAGGGAATTCAGACCCAGTACTTC.

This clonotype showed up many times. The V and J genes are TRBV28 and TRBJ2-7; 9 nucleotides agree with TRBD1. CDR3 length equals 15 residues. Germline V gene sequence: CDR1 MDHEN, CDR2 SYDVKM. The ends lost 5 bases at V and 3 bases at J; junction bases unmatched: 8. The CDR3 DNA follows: TGTGCCAGCAGTACCGGGACAGGGACTGTCTACGAGCAGTACTTC. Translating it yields CASSTGTGTVYEQYF.

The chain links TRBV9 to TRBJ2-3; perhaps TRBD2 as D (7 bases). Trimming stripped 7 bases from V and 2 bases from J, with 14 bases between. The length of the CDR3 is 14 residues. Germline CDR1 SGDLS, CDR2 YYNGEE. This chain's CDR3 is CASGGGGVTDTQYF. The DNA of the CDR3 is TGTGCCAGCGGGGGAGGGGGGGTCACAGATACGCAGTATTTT.

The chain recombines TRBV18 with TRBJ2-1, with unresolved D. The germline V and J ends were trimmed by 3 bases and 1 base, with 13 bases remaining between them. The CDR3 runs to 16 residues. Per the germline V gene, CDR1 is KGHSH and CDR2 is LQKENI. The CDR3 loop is CASSPQRLKSYNEQFF. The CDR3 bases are TGTGCCAGCTCACCGCAAAGACTTAAATCCTACAATGAGCAGTTCTTC. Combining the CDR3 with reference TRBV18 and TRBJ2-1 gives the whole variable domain NAGVMQNPRHLVRRRGQEARLRCSPMKGHSHVYWYRQLPEEGLKFMVYLQKENIIDESGMPKERFSAEFPKEGPSILRIQQVVRGDSAAYFCASSPQRLKSYNEQFFGPGTRLTVL.

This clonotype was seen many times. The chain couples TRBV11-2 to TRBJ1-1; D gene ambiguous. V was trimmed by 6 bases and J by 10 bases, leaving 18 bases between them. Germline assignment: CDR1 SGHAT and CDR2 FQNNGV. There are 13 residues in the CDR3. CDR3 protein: CASRETNSRRAFF. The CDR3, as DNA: TGTGCCAGCAGAGAAACAAATTCTCGGCGAGCTTTCTTT.

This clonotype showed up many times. CDR3 protein: CACPGTGNTGELFF. The CDR3 region has the DNA TGTGCCTGTCCCGGGACGGGGAACACCGGGGAGCTGTTTTTT. The chain employs TRBV30 and TRBJ2-2; D is possibly TRBD1 or TRBD2 (5 bases each). The CDR3 has 14 amino acids. Trimming removed 6 bases from V and 1 base from J, with 12 bases in between. Germline loops: CDR1 GTSNPN, CDR2 SVGIG (reference sequence).

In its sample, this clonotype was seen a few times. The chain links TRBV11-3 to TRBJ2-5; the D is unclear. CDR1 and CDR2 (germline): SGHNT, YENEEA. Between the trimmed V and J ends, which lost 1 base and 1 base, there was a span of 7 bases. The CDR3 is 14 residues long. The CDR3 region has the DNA TGTGCCAGCAGCTTAGTCGGGTTCCAAGAGACCCAGTACTTC. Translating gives CASSLVGFQETQYF.

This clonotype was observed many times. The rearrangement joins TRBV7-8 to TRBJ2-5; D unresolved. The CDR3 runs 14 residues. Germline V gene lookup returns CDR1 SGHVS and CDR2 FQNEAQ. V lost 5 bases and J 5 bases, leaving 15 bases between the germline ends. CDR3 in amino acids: CASSAQDGSETQYF. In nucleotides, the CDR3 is TGTGCCAGCAGCGCCCAGGACGGGTCGGAGACCCAGTACTTC.

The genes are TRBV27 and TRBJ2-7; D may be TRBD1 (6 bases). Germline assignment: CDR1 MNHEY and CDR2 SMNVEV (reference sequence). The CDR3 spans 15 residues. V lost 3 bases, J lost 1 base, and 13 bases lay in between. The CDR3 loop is CASSFTGKESYEQYF. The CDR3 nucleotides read TGTGCCAGCAGTTTCACAGGGAAGGAGTCCTACGAGCAGTACTTC.

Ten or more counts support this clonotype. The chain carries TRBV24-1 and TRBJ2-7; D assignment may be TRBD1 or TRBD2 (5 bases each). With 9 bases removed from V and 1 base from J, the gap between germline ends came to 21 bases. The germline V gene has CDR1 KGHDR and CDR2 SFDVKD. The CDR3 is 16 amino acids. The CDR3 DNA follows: TGTGCCACCTCACCGGGGCCCATAGCCAATTCCTACGAGCAGTACTTC. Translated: CATSPGPIANSYEQYF.

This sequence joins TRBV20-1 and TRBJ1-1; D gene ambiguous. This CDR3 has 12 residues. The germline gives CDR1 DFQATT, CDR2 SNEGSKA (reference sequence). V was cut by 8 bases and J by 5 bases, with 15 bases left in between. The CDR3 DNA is TGCAGTTTCAGGCAGCTTCGAACTGAAGCTTTCTTT. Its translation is CSFRQLRTEAFF.

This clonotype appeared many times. This CDR3 is CSASGFGSKYNEQFF. The CDR3 DNA reads TGCAGTGCTAGCGGGTTCGGGTCTAAATACAATGAGCAGTTCTTC. This rearrangement joins TRBV20-1 to TRBJ2-1, with D hard to call. In germline, CDR1 is DFQATT, CDR2 SNEGSKA (reference sequence). CDR3 length: 15 amino acids. Trimming stripped 3 bases from V and 4 bases from J, with 16 bases between.

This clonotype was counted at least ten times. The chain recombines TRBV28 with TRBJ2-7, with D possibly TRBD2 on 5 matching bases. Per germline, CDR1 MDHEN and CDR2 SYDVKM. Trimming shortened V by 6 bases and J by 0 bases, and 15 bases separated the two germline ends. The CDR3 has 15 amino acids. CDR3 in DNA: TGTGCCAGCAGGCCTAGCTACCTAGGCTCCTACGAGCAGTACTTC. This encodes CASRPSYLGSYEQYF.

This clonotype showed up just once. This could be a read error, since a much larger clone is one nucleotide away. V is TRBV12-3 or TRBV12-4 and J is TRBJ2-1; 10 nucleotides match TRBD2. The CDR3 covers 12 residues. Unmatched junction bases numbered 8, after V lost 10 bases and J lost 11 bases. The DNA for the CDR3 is TGTGCCACTAGCGGGAGTGGCGATAAGCAGTTCTTC. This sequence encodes CATSGSGDKQFF.

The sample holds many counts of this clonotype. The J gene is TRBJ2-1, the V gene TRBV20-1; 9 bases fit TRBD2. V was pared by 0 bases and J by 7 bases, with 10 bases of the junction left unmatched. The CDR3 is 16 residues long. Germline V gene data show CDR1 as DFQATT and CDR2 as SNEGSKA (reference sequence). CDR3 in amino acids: CSARDWLTSGQNEQFF. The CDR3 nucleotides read TGCAGTGCTAGAGATTGGTTGACTAGCGGACAAAATGAGCAGTTCTTC.

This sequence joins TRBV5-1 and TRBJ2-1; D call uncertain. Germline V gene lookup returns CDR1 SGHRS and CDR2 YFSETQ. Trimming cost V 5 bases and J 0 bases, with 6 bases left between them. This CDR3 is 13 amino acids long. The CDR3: CASRDPSYNEQFF. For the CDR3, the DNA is TGCGCCAGCAGGGACCCCTCCTACAATGAGCAGTTCTTC. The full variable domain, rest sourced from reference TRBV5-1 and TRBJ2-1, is KAGVTQTPRYLIKTRGQQVTLSCSPISGHRSVSWYQQTPGQGLQFLFEYFSETQRNKGNFPGRFSGRQFSNSRSEMNVSTLELGDSALYLCASRDPSYNEQFFGPGTRLTVL.

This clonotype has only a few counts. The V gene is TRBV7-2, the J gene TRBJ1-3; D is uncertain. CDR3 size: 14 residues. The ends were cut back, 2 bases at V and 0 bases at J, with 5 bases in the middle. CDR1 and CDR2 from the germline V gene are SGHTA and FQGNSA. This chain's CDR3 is CASSLQYSGNTIYF. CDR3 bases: TGTGCCAGCAGCTTACAGTACTCTGGAAACACCATATATTTT.

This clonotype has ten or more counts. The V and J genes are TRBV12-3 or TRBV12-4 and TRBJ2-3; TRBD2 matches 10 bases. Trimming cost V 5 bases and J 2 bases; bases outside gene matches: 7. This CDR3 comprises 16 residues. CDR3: CASSLSGRATTDTQYF. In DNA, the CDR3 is TGTGCCAGCAGTCTCAGCGGGAGGGCCACCACAGATACGCAGTATTTT.

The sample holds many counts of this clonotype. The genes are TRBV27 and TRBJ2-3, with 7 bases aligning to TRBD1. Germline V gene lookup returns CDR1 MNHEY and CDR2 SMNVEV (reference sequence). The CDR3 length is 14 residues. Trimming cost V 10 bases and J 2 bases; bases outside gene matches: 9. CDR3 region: CAILPGTDTDTQYF. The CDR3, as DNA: TGTGCCATCCTACCCGGGACAGACACAGATACGCAGTATTTT.